Listed below are T cell receptor beta chains from one sample, sequenced in a study of CD8+ T cells in alopecia areata. Sequencing used immunoSEQ multiplex PCR; TCRdb keeps in-frame clones, though not all of them. The sample lists about 140,000 clones, approximately 51% occurring once. Sequenced material: CD4+ T cells sorted from blood, taken at week 0. These receptors were collected from a human donor with alopecia areata. The CDR3 runs from the conserved cysteine through the conserved F or W. Fields, in order: clone size, D gene, J gene, V gene, CDR3 protein, CDR3 DNA. A D gene is named only where the DNA matches it firmly. Clone size is stated in some rows and not others, as once, few, many or a class when expanded.

abundance: few; d_gene: .; j_gene: TRBJ2-3; v_gene: TRBV23-1; CDR3aa: CASIQPREEADTQYF; CDR3nt: TGCGCCAGCATCCAACCCAGGGAAGAGGCAGATACGCAGTATTTT
abundance: few; d_gene: .; j_gene: TRBJ1-2; v_gene: TRBV9; CDR3aa: CASSVVGGYGYTF; CDR3nt: TGTGCCAGCAGCGTAGTAGGGGGATATGGCTACACCTTC
abundance: .; d_gene: .; j_gene: TRBJ2-4; v_gene: TRBV5-1; CDR3aa: CASSSGNLLAKNIQYF; CDR3nt: TGCGCCAGCAGTTCGGGGAATCTTCTAGCCAAAAACATTCAGTACTTC
abundance: .; d_gene: .; j_gene: TRBJ2-7; v_gene: TRBV7-3; CDR3aa: CASSWGDSRNEQYF; CDR3nt: TGTGCCAGCAGCTGGGGGGACTCGAGAAACGAGCAGTACTTC
abundance: few; d_gene: .; j_gene: TRBJ2-7; v_gene: TRBV29-1; CDR3aa: CSVGAYGEGTTYEQYF; CDR3nt: TGCAGCGTTGGGGCTTACGGTGAGGGGACAACGTACGAGCAGTACTTC
abundance: few; d_gene: .; j_gene: TRBJ1-5; v_gene: TRBV30; CDR3aa: CAWSVARDQPQHF; CDR3nt: TGTGCCTGGAGTGTAGCCAGAGATCAGCCCCAGCATTTT
abundance: .; d_gene: .; j_gene: TRBJ2-3; v_gene: TRBV30; CDR3aa: CAWSPGTDTQYF; CDR3nt: TGTGCCTGGAGTCCGGGGACAGATACGCAGTATTTT
abundance: few; d_gene: TRBD1; j_gene: TRBJ1-5; v_gene: TRBV6-1; CDR3aa: CASRRGTGVNQPQHF; CDR3nt: TGTGCCAGCAGGAGGGGGACAGGGGTCAATCAGCCCCAGCATTTT
abundance: once; d_gene: .; j_gene: TRBJ1-2; v_gene: TRBV5-4; CDR3aa: CASSLGGGYGYTF; CDR3nt: TGTGCCAGCAGCTTGGGGGGCGGCTATGGCTACACCTTC
abundance: .; d_gene: .; j_gene: TRBJ2-5; v_gene: TRBV6-5; CDR3aa: CASTFNREETQYF; CDR3nt: TGTGCCAGCACCTTTAACAGGGAAGAGACCCAGTACTTC
abundance: .; d_gene: .; j_gene: TRBJ1-2; v_gene: TRBV10-3; CDR3aa: CAISRDLYGYTF; CDR3nt: TGTGCCATCAGCCGGGATCTCTATGGCTACACCTTC
abundance: few; d_gene: .; j_gene: TRBJ2-7; v_gene: TRBV27; CDR3aa: CASSLAGSPYEQYF; CDR3nt: TGTGCCAGCAGTTTGGCGGGGTCCCCCTACGAGCAGTACTTC
abundance: .; d_gene: TRBD2; j_gene: TRBJ2-5; v_gene: TRBV9; CDR3aa: CASSVVPAGGGETQYF; CDR3nt: TGTGCCAGCAGCGTAGTTCCAGCGGGAGGGGGAGAGACCCAGTACTTC
abundance: few; d_gene: .; j_gene: TRBJ2-7; v_gene: TRBV15; CDR3aa: CATSRDLSGRLSYEQYF; CDR3nt: TGTGCCACCAGCAGAGACCTTAGTGGACGGCTCTCCTACGAGCAGTACTTC
abundance: few; d_gene: .; j_gene: TRBJ1-3; v_gene: TRBV30; CDR3aa: CAWSVSKTGNTIYF; CDR3nt: TGTGCCTGGAGTGTATCCAAGACTGGAAACACCATATATTTT
abundance: .; d_gene: .; j_gene: TRBJ2-3; v_gene: TRBV9; CDR3aa: CASSVATQDTQYF; CDR3nt: TGTGCCAGCAGCGTAGCGACTCAAGATACGCAGTATTTT
abundance: .; d_gene: .; j_gene: TRBJ2-2; v_gene: TRBV29-1; CDR3aa: CSVEDYTGHTGELFF; CDR3nt: TGCAGCGTTGAAGACTATACAGGGCACACCGGGGAGCTGTTTTTT
abundance: few; d_gene: TRBD2; j_gene: TRBJ2-6; v_gene: TRBV4-2; CDR3aa: CASSPTSGTSWANVLTF; CDR3nt: TGTGCCAGCAGCCCGACTAGCGGGACGTCCTGGGCCAACGTCCTGACTTTC
abundance: .; d_gene: .; j_gene: TRBJ2-7; v_gene: TRBV23-1; CDR3aa: CASSSRALWGPSYEQYF; CDR3nt: TGCGCCAGCAGTTCCCGGGCCCTGTGGGGCCCCTCCTACGAGCAGTACTTC
abundance: .; d_gene: .; j_gene: TRBJ2-7; v_gene: TRBV30; CDR3aa: CAWSAGGPSPYEQYF; CDR3nt: TGTGCCTGGAGTGCAGGAGGACCATCGCCCTACGAGCAGTACTTC
abundance: .; d_gene: .; j_gene: TRBJ2-3; v_gene: TRBV5-6; CDR3aa: CASSLVADTQYF; CDR3nt: TGTGCCAGCAGCTTGGTCGCAGATACGCAGTATTTT
abundance: .; d_gene: TRBD1; j_gene: TRBJ2-6; v_gene: TRBV19; CDR3aa: CASSTGQLSGANVLTF; CDR3nt: TGTGCCAGTAGTACGGGACAGCTCTCTGGGGCCAACGTCCTGACTTTC
abundance: .; d_gene: .; j_gene: TRBJ1-2; v_gene: TRBV4-2; CDR3aa: CASSPQREGYGYTF; CDR3nt: TGTGCCAGCAGCCCGCAGAGGGAGGGCTATGGCTACACCTTC
abundance: few; d_gene: .; j_gene: TRBJ2-1; v_gene: TRBV5-4; CDR3aa: CASSWGDYNEQFF; CDR3nt: TGTGCCAGCAGCTGGGGAGACTACAATGAGCAGTTCTTC
abundance: .; d_gene: .; j_gene: TRBJ1-1; v_gene: TRBV30; CDR3aa: CAWTRADTEAFF; CDR3nt: TGTGCCTGGACCCGCGCGGACACTGAAGCTTTCTTT
abundance: .; d_gene: .; j_gene: TRBJ1-2; v_gene: TRBV25-1; CDR3aa: CASSESGRFYGYTF; CDR3nt: TGTGCCAGCAGTGAATCGGGCAGGTTTTATGGCTACACCTTC
abundance: few; d_gene: .; j_gene: TRBJ2-5; v_gene: TRBV7-9; CDR3aa: CASSLRSPWETQYF; CDR3nt: TGTGCCAGCAGCTTAAGGTCGCCCTGGGAGACCCAGTACTTC
abundance: .; d_gene: .; j_gene: TRBJ2-3; v_gene: TRBV30; CDR3aa: CAWSQGILGTDTQYF; CDR3nt: TGTGCCTGGAGTCAAGGGATCCTCGGCACAGATACGCAGTATTTT
abundance: few; d_gene: TRBD1; j_gene: TRBJ2-3; v_gene: TRBV14; CDR3aa: CASSQDPGGFTPDTQYF; CDR3nt: TGTGCCAGCAGCCAAGATCCAGGGGGATTTACGCCGGATACGCAGTATTTT
abundance: .; d_gene: TRBD2; j_gene: TRBJ2-1; v_gene: TRBV11-3; CDR3aa: CASSFAGTSGSSSYNEQFF; CDR3nt: TGTGCCAGCAGCTTCGCCGGGACTAGCGGCAGTAGCTCCTACAATGAGCAGTTCTTC
abundance: few; d_gene: .; j_gene: TRBJ1-2; v_gene: TRBV20-1; CDR3aa: CSARVGEGYTF; CDR3nt: TGCAGTGCTAGAGTAGGCGAAGGCTACACCTTC
abundance: few; d_gene: .; j_gene: TRBJ1-3; v_gene: TRBV29-1; CDR3aa: CSVENPRGASGNTIYF; CDR3nt: TGCAGCGTTGAAAACCCCCGAGGCGCCTCTGGAAACACCATATATTTT
abundance: once; d_gene: TRBD1; j_gene: TRBJ2-1; v_gene: TRBV29-1; CDR3aa: CSVNTGQGFLNEQFF; CDR3nt: TGCAGCGTTAACACGGGACAGGGGTTCTTGAATGAGCAGTTCTTC
abundance: few; d_gene: .; j_gene: TRBJ2-7; v_gene: TRBV6-1; CDR3aa: CASSPGQSYEQYF; CDR3nt: TGTGCCAGCAGTCCGGGACAATCCTACGAGCAGTACTTC
abundance: .; d_gene: TRBD1; j_gene: TRBJ1-1; v_gene: TRBV4-2; CDR3aa: CASSPGQRNTEAFF; CDR3nt: TGTGCCAGCAGCCCGGGACAGCGAAACACTGAAGCTTTCTTT
abundance: .; d_gene: .; j_gene: TRBJ2-3; v_gene: TRBV27; CDR3aa: CASSLSGVILSTQYF; CDR3nt: TGTGCCAGCAGTTTATCTGGCGTCATCCTGTCTACGCAGTATTTT
abundance: few; d_gene: .; j_gene: TRBJ1-2; v_gene: TRBV30; CDR3aa: CAWSGRDYGYTF; CDR3nt: TGTGCCTGGAGTGGGCGGGACTATGGCTACACCTTC